This T cell receptor beta chain appears in the sequencing data of a study of cytomegalovirus exposure and HLA in healthy donors. Study at large: From HLA-typed donors, an early data release held about 92 million unique TCRs.

Vbeta (60) and Jbeta (13) primers were used in the PCR. The data were produced by immunoSEQ multiplex PCR, yet TCRdb's version contains in-frame clones alone and is incomplete. The sample consists of 72,000 or so clones, around 75% of them appearing once. The CDR3 length is 13 residues. Trimming took off 6 bases at V and 2 bases at J, with 10 bases between the two ends. The germline CDR1 and CDR2 sequences are LGHNA and YNFKEQ. Sequencing was performed on PBMCs. J is TRBJ2-5 and V is TRBV4-2, with a weak D call TRBD1 (6 bases). This sequence was found in a woman aged 25-40 years in good health and CMV-seropositive. CDR3 in amino acids: CASRLDSQETQYF. CDR3 coding DNA: TGTGCCAGCAGACTGGACAGTCAAGAGACCCAGTACTTC.